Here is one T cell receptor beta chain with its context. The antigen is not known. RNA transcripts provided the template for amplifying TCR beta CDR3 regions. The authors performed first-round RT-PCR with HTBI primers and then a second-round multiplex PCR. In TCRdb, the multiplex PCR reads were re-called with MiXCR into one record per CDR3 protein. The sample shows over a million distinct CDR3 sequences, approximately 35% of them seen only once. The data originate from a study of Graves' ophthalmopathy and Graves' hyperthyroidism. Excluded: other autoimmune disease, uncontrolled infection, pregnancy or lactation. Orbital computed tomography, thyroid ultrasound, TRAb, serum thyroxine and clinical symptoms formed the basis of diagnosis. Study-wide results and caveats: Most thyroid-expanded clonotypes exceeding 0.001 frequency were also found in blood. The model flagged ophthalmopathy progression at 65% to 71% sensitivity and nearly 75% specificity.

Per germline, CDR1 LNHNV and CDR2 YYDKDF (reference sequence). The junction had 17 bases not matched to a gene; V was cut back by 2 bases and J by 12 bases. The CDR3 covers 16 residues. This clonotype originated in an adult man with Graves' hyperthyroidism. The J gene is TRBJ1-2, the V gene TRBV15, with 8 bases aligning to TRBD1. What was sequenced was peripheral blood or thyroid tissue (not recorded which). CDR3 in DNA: TGTGCCACCAGCAGAATCCGGGACAGGTTTATTACTGGAAACACCTTC. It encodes CATSRIRDRFITGNTF.